The 7 T cell receptor beta chains in this list originate from one sample, sequenced in a study of shared clonotypes between healthy human individuals. Data came from immunoSEQ multiplex PCR; TCRdb stores just in-frame clones and leaves some out. This sample has more than 2 million clones, with about 95% found just once. Terminally differentiated effector memory CD45RA+ cells were excluded from the naive CD8 cells, which were CD45RO-negative and positively selected for CCR7. Sequencing was performed on naive CD8+ T cells sorted from blood. The origin of the receptors is a man aged 18 to 35 in good health.

This sequence joins TRBV28 and TRBJ2-7; D may match TRBD1 or TRBD2 (5 bases each). Germline V lookup: CDR1 MDHEN, CDR2 SYDVKM. V was clipped by 6 bases and J by 0 bases, with 21 bases between them. The CDR3 totals 17 residues. The CDR3 spells CASSPHGEGSSSYEQYF. The CDR3 DNA sequence: TGTGCCAGCAGCCCGCACGGAGAGGGGTCCAGCTCCTACGAGCAGTACTTC.

The chain uses TRBV9 and TRBJ2-7; D uncertain. The CDR3 is 14 amino acids. Looked up from germline, CDR1 is SGDLS and CDR2 is YYNGEE. V shed 0 bases and J shed 4 bases, with 11 bases lying between them. The chain's CDR3 is CASSVGPPDYEQYF. CDR3 in DNA: TGTGCCAGCAGCGTAGGCCCTCCAGATTACGAGCAGTACTTC.

With regard to this clone: This sample includes further DNA sequences coding for the same CDR3. The chain joins TRBV18 to TRBJ2-2, with D unresolved. Germline CDR1 reads KGHSH; CDR2 reads LQKENI. The V and J ends lost 3 bases and 5 bases respectively, with 4 bases between them. The CDR3 length is 12 residues. The CDR3 sequence: CASSPVTGELFF. The CDR3 DNA reads as TGTGCCAGCTCACCCGTGACCGGGGAGCTGTTTTTT.

In DNA form, the CDR3 reads TGTGCCAGCAGCGTAGGAGGGACAGGGGTAGAGACCCAGTACTTC. It encodes CASSVGGTGVETQYF. The chain uses TRBV9 and TRBJ2-5; 10 bases are a match to TRBD1. Trimming cost V 0 bases and J 4 bases; bases outside gene matches: 3. The CDR3 is 15 residues long. Per the germline V gene, CDR1 is SGDLS and CDR2 is YYNGEE. Complete variable domain (other parts from reference TRBV9 and TRBJ2-5): DSGVTQTPKHLITATGQRVTLRCSPRSGDLSVYWYQQSLDQGLQFLIQYYNGEERAKGNILERFSAQQFPDLHSELNLSSLELGDSALYFCASSVGGTGVETQYFGPGTRLLVL.

The CDR3 reads CASSYSQEGTDTQYF. In nucleotides, the CDR3 is TGTGCCAGCAGTTACTCGCAAGAAGGCACAGATACGCAGTATTTT. The rearrangement joins TRBV6-6 to TRBJ2-3; D not resolved. CDR1 and CDR2 (germline): MNHNY, SVGAGI (reference sequence). The germline V and J ends were trimmed by 0 bases and 1 base, with 8 bases remaining between them. This CDR3 is 15 amino acids long.

The chain links TRBV9 to TRBJ2-7, with D tentatively TRBD1 (6 bases). In germline, CDR1 is SGDLS, CDR2 YYNGEE. The CDR3 runs to 15 residues. Trimming took 0 bases from V and 2 from J, leaving 12 bases between them. This chain's CDR3 is CASSVGGGDPYEQYF. Written as DNA, the CDR3 is TGTGCCAGCAGCGTAGGTGGGGGCGACCCCTACGAGCAGTACTTC.

The V and J genes are TRBV29-1 and TRBJ2-1; D gene unclear. This CDR3 region has 14 residues. CDR1 is SQVTM and CDR2 is ANQGSEA in the germline V gene. V dropped 4 bases and J dropped 5 bases, with 15 bases sitting between them. The CDR3 loop reads CSVVLDVSNNEQFF. The CDR3 coding sequence is TGCAGCGTTGTACTGGACGTTTCAAACAATGAGCAGTTCTTC.